This T cell receptor (beta chain) comes out of a study of CD8+CD57+ T cells in acquired aplastic anemia. General study results and limits: Found in both controls and patients were around 31 CD8+ CDR3 sequences. Researchers reported that CD8+ Simpson's diversity was not significantly different in patients versus controls.

The germline V gene has CDR1 SSHAT and CDR2 FNYEAQ (reference sequence). The CDR3 length is 11 residues, termini included. Genomic DNA acted as the template from which TCR beta VDJ combination and CDR3 sequence profiling were carried out. Each CDR3 protein is one row after TCRdb ran MiXCR on the reads. Of around 400,000 distinct CDR3 sequences listed, roughly 64% are singletons. Concerning this clonotype: As yet, its antigen is unknown. As the CDR3 is not closed by the conserved phenylalanine or tryptophan, this likely results from a read error. It is unclear where the CDR3 begins or ends on the DNA, so no DNA is shown, and the CDR3 is as TCRdb lists it.

The sequencing input was sorted CD4+, CD8+, or CD8+CD57+ T cells (not recorded which) from PBMCs. The V gene is TRBV7-7, the J gene TRBJ1-2; the table's D call, TRBD1, has no DNA check behind it. This receptor was taken from a human donor in good health, serving as a control. CDR3 residues: CASSLRGGDTH.